This T cell receptor (beta chain) was observed in a study of PD-1 blockade in classical Hodgkin lymphoma. Findings and caveats of the study: Complete responders' baseline diversity resembled that of newly diagnosed patients.

Notes on this clone: Antigen unknown.

Every patient was affected by relapse after autologous stem cell transplantation, while exposure to brentuximab vedotin was not uniform. Profiled with immunoSEQ multiplex PCR; TCRdb holds only in-frame clones, not every one. The repertoire has over 70,000 clones, roughly nine tenths of them found once; the top ten carry 20% to 25%. Germline values: CDR1 SGDLS, CDR2 YYNGEE. CDR3 length: 17 amino acids. Trimming cost V 0 bases and J 1 base; bases outside gene matches: 7. The sequencing here drew on peripheral blood mononuclear cells (PBMCs), taken at baseline. The chain recombines TRBV9 with TRBJ1-1, with 9 bases aligning to TRBD1. This sequence originates from a human donor with classical Hodgkin lymphoma. Here the CDR3 DNA reads TGTGCCAGCAGCGTAGAGCCCTCGGGACAGGGGAACACTGAAGCTTTCTTT. Residues: CASSVEPSGQGNTEAFF.